The 2 T cell receptor beta chains in this list originate from one sample, sequenced in a study of identical twins. TCRdb redid the calling of the 5' RACE reads with MiXCR, one entry per CDR3 protein. Here the sample spans under 400,000 distinct CDR3 sequences, roughly 9% being singletons. Sequenced: naive T cells sorted from blood. All receptors derive from a woman aged 45-65 years in good health.

V usage is TRBV5-1 and J usage is TRBJ2-2; D possibly corresponds to TRBD2 (5 bases). Looked up from germline, CDR1 is SGHRS and CDR2 is YFSETQ. Trimming removed 0 bases at V and 6 bases at J, with 12 bases between. CDR3 size: 15 residues. The CDR3 loop reads CASSLERVGAGELFF. DNA of the CDR3: TGCGCCAGCAGCTTGGAGAGGGTTGGGGCCGGGGAGCTGTTTTTT.

This clonotype was detected ten times or more. The gene calls are TRBV4-2 and TRBJ2-7, with D maybe TRBD1 (5 bases). The V end lost 0 bases, the J end lost 3 bases, and 9 bases lay between the germline ends. Germline loops: CDR1 LGHNA, CDR2 YNFKEQ. The CDR3 consists of 14 residues. The CDR3 DNA sequence: TGTGCCAGCAGCCAAGACCCTCAGGGCTACGAGCAGTACTTC. As protein: CASSQDPQGYEQYF.